This T cell receptor beta chain appears in the sequencing data of a study of T cells in Graves' hyperthyroidism and ophthalmopathy. Study background: At the time of initial diagnosis and before any treatment, peripheral blood was collected.

Germline V gives CDR1 SEHNR, CDR2 FQNEAQ (reference sequence). CDR3 size: 15 residues. The ends were cut back, 5 bases at V and 7 bases at J, with 20 bases in the middle. RNA transcripts yielded amplified TCR beta CDR3 regions. Researchers ran a first-round RT-PCR on the TCR CDR3 using the HTBI primer set. TCRdb called the multiplex PCR reads again in MiXCR, with one record for every CDR3 protein. The sample holds hundreds of thousands of distinct CDR3 sequences; 15% to 20% are singletons and the top ten take less than 4.5%. Sequencing used blood. The sequence was collected from a woman in her twenties or thirties with Graves' hyperthyroidism. The chain joins TRBV7-9 to TRBJ1-2; D remains unclear. The chain's CDR3 is CASSPAGGPAGGYTF. CDR3 bases: TGTGCCAGCAGCCCAGCGGGAGGGCCCGCCGGTGGCTACACCTTC. Supplemented by reference TRBV7-9 and TRBJ1-2, the full variable domain reads DTGVSQNPRHKITKRGQNVTFRCDPISEHNRLYWYRQTLGQGPEFLTYFQNEAQLEKSRLLSDRFSAERPKGSFSTLEIQRTEQGDSAMYLCASSPAGGPAGGYTFGSGTRLTVV.